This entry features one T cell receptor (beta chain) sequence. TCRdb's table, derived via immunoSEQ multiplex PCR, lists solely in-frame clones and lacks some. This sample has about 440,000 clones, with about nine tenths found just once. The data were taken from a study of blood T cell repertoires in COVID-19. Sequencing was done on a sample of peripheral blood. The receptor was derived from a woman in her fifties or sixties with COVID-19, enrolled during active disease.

CDR3 DNA sequence: TGTGCCAGCAGTTCTCCGCCTGGCAGGGGAATGTCACCCCTCCACTTT. This encodes CASSSPPGRGMSPLHF. V usage is TRBV6-5 and J usage is TRBJ1-6; tentative D call: TRBD1 (6 bases). Trimming stripped 4 bases from V and 10 bases from J, with 20 bases between. CDR3 length equals 16 residues. Germline-derived CDR1 and CDR2 are MNHEY and SVGAGI.